Listed here are 24 T cell receptor beta chains from one sample, sequenced in a study of CD8 T cells in Susac syndrome. Random-hexamer reverse transcription was applied to about 0.45 to 1 ug RNA. TCRdb ran MiXCR on the immunoSEQ multiplex PCR reads and lists one entry per CDR3 protein. The sample consists of 180,000 or so distinct CDR3 sequences, roughly 94% of them appearing once. Specimen: CD4+ T cells from PBMCs. The receptors come from a human donor with Susac syndrome.

The V call is TRBV7-2, the J call TRBJ1-4; D is perhaps TRBD1 (5 bases). There are 14 residues in the CDR3. Per the germline V gene, CDR1 is SGHTA and CDR2 is FQGNSA. The V end was cut by 5 bases, the J end by 0 bases, with 7 bases between. DNA for the CDR3: TGTGCCAGCAGCCCACAGGCAACTAATGAAAAACTGTTTTTT. Protein product: CASSPQATNEKLFF.

J is TRBJ2-2 and V is TRBV4-1; 11 nucleotides match TRBD2. The CDR3 runs to 16 residues. CDR1 is MGHRA and CDR2 is YSYEKL in the germline V gene. V shed 4 bases, J shed 8 bases, and the junction held 9 bases outside the gene matches. The CDR3 protein is CASSLSRLAGSGELFF. DNA of the CDR3: TGCGCCAGCAGCCTTTCCAGACTAGCGGGATCGGGGGAGCTGTTTTTT.

The CDR3 loop reads CASSEGDQPQHF. The CDR3 nucleotides read TGTGCCTCTTCGGAAGGGGATCAGCCCCAGCATTTT. The rearrangement links TRBV7-8 to TRBJ1-5; D is possibly TRBD1 (5 bases). V was trimmed by 11 bases and J by 5 bases, leaving 13 bases between them. Germline V gives CDR1 SGHVS, CDR2 FQNEAQ. The CDR3 loop spans 12 amino acids.

This clonotype was found once. The rearrangement uses TRBV3-1 and TRBJ1-2; tentatively, D is TRBD1 (5 bases). V was trimmed by 1 base and J by 6 bases, leaving 12 bases between them. The CDR3 is 14 amino acids. Germline V gene sequence: CDR1 LGHDT, CDR2 YNNKEL (reference sequence). CDR3 DNA sequence: TGTGCCAGCAGCCAAGGTAGCAGGGCCCATGGCTACACCTTC. Its translation: CASSQGSRAHGYTF.

The CDR3 protein is CSVEIAGADTDTQYF. In DNA form, the CDR3 reads TGCAGCGTTGAGATAGCGGGAGCCGACACAGATACGCAGTATTTT. J is TRBJ2-3 and V is TRBV29-1; the match to TRBD2 covers 9 bases. Germline V gene data show CDR1 as SQVTM and CDR2 as ANQGSEA. The CDR3 length is 15 residues. J was trimmed by 2 bases and V by 3 bases; bases with no gene match: 6.

V gene TRBV18 combines with J gene TRBJ1-5, with TRBD1 matching 11 bases. Trimming took 4 bases from V and 6 from J; bases not matched to a gene: 8. This CDR3 has 16 residues. The germline CDR1 and CDR2 sequences are KGHSH and LQKENI. The CDR3 protein is CASSHGGQGAGQPQHF. The CDR3 nucleotides are TGTGCCAGCTCACACGGTGGACAGGGGGCTGGTCAGCCCCAGCATTTT.

The chain links TRBV2 to TRBJ2-1; D possibly corresponds to TRBD2 (5 bases). The length of the CDR3 is 9 residues. The V and J ends lost 7 bases and 12 bases respectively, with 7 bases between them. Germline-derived CDR1 and CDR2 are SNHLY and FYNNEI. The CDR3 bases are TGTGCCAGCACCGAGGGGCAGTTCTTC. Protein: CASTEGQFF.

The chain employs TRBV12-3 or TRBV12-4 and TRBJ1-1; D unresolved. V was cut by 6 bases and J by 1 base, with 9 bases left in between. The CDR3 is 13 amino acids. The CDR3: CASRHRENTEAFF. In DNA form, the CDR3 reads TGTGCCAGCAGGCATCGAGAGAACACTGAAGCTTTCTTT.

This chain links TRBV7-9 with TRBJ2-6; D gene uncertain. CDR3 size: 15 residues. Trimming took off 2 bases at V and 0 bases at J, with 5 bases between the two ends. Germline assignment: CDR1 SEHNR and CDR2 FQNEAQ (reference sequence). The CDR3 DNA follows: TGTGCCAGCAGCTTAATCGGCTCTGGGGCCAACGTCCTGACTTTC. Translating it yields CASSLIGSGANVLTF.

The chain has TRBV4-2 and TRBJ2-7; 8 bases line up with TRBD1. CDR1 is LGHNA, CDR2 YNFKEQ, per germline. This CDR3 has 15 amino acids. The trim removed 4 bases at V and 5 bases at J, leaving 10 bases unmatched. Here the CDR3 DNA reads TGTGCCAGCAGCCTCCTGACAGGGGAAGGCGACGAGCAGTACTTC. It yields the protein CASSLLTGEGDEQYF.

V usage is TRBV24-1 and J usage is TRBJ1-1; D gene ambiguous. CDR3 length equals 13 residues. V lost 2 bases, J lost 0 bases, and 3 bases lay in between. Germline V lookup: CDR1 KGHDR, CDR2 SFDVKD. In nucleotides, the CDR3 is TGTGCCACCAGTGATTCGCTGAACACTGAAGCTTTCTTT. Translated, it gives CATSDSLNTEAFF.

The gene calls are TRBV12-3 or TRBV12-4 and TRBJ1-2; D uncertain. CDR3 length: 12 amino acids. V was trimmed by 3 bases and J by 6 bases, leaving 8 bases between them. The CDR3 protein is CASSFILHGYTF. Here the CDR3 DNA reads TGTGCCAGCAGTTTTATTTTACATGGCTACACCTTC.

This chain uses TRBV6-1 with TRBJ2-3; 7 bases line up with TRBD1. The CDR3 has 16 amino acids. CDR1 and CDR2 (germline): MNHNS, SASEGT. Trimming removed 7 bases from V and 4 bases from J; junction bases left unmatched: 14. As DNA, the CDR3 is TGTGCCAGCAAGGGGGAAGACAGGGCCGGGGCAGATACGCAGTATTTT. Amino acid sequence: CASKGEDRAGADTQYF.

This chain connects TRBV3-1 to TRBJ1-5, with 7 bases fitting TRBD1. Trimming at V came to 0 bases and at J to 7 bases, leaving 6 bases not matched to a gene. This CDR3 is built from 15 residues. The germline CDR1 and CDR2 sequences are LGHDT and YNNKEL (reference sequence). CDR3 sequence (DNA): TGTGCCAGCAGCCAAGACCACAGGGGATTCCAGCCCCAGCATTTT. Translated: CASSQDHRGFQPQHF.

The V call is TRBV5-1, the J call TRBJ1-1; weak D call: TRBD1 (5 bases). The germline CDR1 and CDR2 sequences are SGHRS and YFSETQ. V dropped 2 bases and J dropped 6 bases, with 11 bases sitting between them. The CDR3 contains 13 residues. CDR3 DNA sequence: TGCGCCAGCAGCTTTCAGGGATCGGCTGAAGCTTTCTTT. Translating it yields CASSFQGSAEAFF.

The V gene is TRBV7-9, the J gene TRBJ1-2; D is possibly TRBD1 (6 bases). With 5 bases removed from V and 4 bases from J, the gap between germline ends came to 20 bases. CDR3 length equals 16 residues. CDR1 is SEHNR and CDR2 is FQNEAQ in the germline V gene (reference sequence). The CDR3 DNA is TGTGCCAGCAGCCTACTTGGGGACACCGAACGCTATGGCTACACCTTC. This sequence encodes CASSLLGDTERYGYTF.

The chain combines TRBV5-1 with TRBJ2-5; 13 nucleotides match TRBD2. V lost 7 bases, J lost 4 bases, and 13 bases stayed unmatched. This CDR3 comprises 17 residues. Germline CDR1 SGHRS, CDR2 YFSETQ. This CDR3 is CASGGTSGALAGETQYF. CDR3 DNA: TGCGCCAGCGGCGGGACTAGCGGGGCTCTGGCCGGAGAGACCCAGTACTTC.

The sample holds one count of this clonotype. The chain carries TRBV12-3 or TRBV12-4 and TRBJ1-2; D unresolved. Deletions cut 5 bases from V and 6 bases from J, with 10 bases between. The length of the CDR3 is 12 residues. CDR3 DNA: TGTGCCAGCAGTACCCACAGAGATGGCTACACCTTC. It specifies CASSTHRDGYTF.

In its sample, this clonotype was seen once. The chain has TRBV7-3 and TRBJ2-7; a weak D match, TRBD2 (5 bases). CDR1 SGHTA and CDR2 FQGTGA come from the germline V gene. Trimming shortened V by 1 base and J by 5 bases, and 9 bases separated the two germline ends. The CDR3 spans 13 residues. The CDR3 is CASSLNGVNEQYF. CDR3 sequence (DNA): TGTGCCAGCAGCTTAAACGGGGTAAACGAGCAGTACTTC.

J is TRBJ1-2 and V is TRBV28; 9 nucleotides agree with TRBD1. The CDR3 sequence is 13 residues long. CDR1 is MDHEN and CDR2 is SYDVKM in the germline V gene. With 5 bases clipped from V and 8 bases from J, the junction kept 6 bases outside the gene matches. CDR3 residues: CASSAQGARGYTF. The CDR3 DNA reads as TGTGCCAGCAGTGCACAGGGGGCGCGGGGCTACACCTTC.

V is TRBV3-1 and J is TRBJ1-1, with a weak D call TRBD1 (5 bases). The CDR3 is 13 amino acids. V shed 8 bases and J shed 5 bases, with 15 bases lying between them. Germline assignment: CDR1 LGHDT and CDR2 YNNKEL (reference sequence). The CDR3 is CASEGGGVTEAFF. CDR3 DNA: TGTGCCAGCGAAGGTGGGGGGGTAACTGAAGCTTTCTTT.

This clonotype was picked up one time. This chain joins TRBV6-2 or TRBV6-3 and TRBJ2-7, with 7 positions matching TRBD2. CDR1 MNHEY and CDR2 SVGEGT come from the germline V gene. V shed 2 bases and J 3 bases; nucleotides not matched to a gene: 10. This CDR3 comprises 16 residues. DNA of the CDR3: TGTGCCAGCAGTTACGGAGTCGGGACTACATTCTACGAGCAGTACTTC. Amino acids: CASSYGVGTTFYEQYF.

This clonotype appeared once. The chain is built from TRBV19 and TRBJ2-3, with D perhaps TRBD2 (6 bases). With 5 bases removed from V and 3 bases from J, the gap between germline ends came to 12 bases. From germline, CDR1 is LNHDA and CDR2 SQIVND (reference sequence). CDR3 length: 14 residues. Written as DNA, the CDR3 is TGTGCCAGTAGTTTACGGGAGTGGACAGATACGCAGTATTTT. It encodes CASSLREWTDTQYF.

The chain couples TRBV3-1 to TRBJ2-7; D could derive from TRBD1 or TRBD2 (5 bases each). V was cut by 2 bases and J by 0 bases, with 8 bases left in between. This CDR3 comprises 14 residues. CDR1 is LGHDT and CDR2 is YNNKEL in the germline V gene (reference sequence). The CDR3 DNA reads TGTGCCAGCAGCCAAACGGGGCTCTCCTACGAGCAGTACTTC. Its translation: CASSQTGLSYEQYF.